The entry below gives a single T cell receptor beta chain sequence along with its context. Antigen unknown. This entry comes from a study of pediatric ulcerative colitis. General study results and limits: Blood-rectal clonal overlap within each person was significantly higher in ulcerative colitis patients than controls.

Before the diagnostic colonoscopy, ulcerative colitis patients were free of immunosuppressive medication. The protocol was immunoSEQ multiplex PCR, while the TCRdb copy is restricted to in-frame clones and leaves out a portion. This sample yields 65,000 or so clones, of which roughly 90% are seen a single time; around 3.3% belongs to the top ten. J lost 2 bases, V lost 2 bases, and 9 bases had no gene match. Germline CDR1 is SGHRS and CDR2 is YFSETQ. The CDR3 has 17 amino acids. The V gene is TRBV5-1, the J gene TRBJ2-3; 9 bases are a match to TRBD2. Sequenced material: blood. This clonotype originated in a boy aged 5-17 years with severe ulcerative colitis. The CDR3 loop reads CASSLIAGEGDTDTQYF. For the CDR3, the DNA is TGCGCCAGCAGCTTAATAGCGGGGGAAGGAGACACAGATACGCAGTATTTT.